The 4 T cell receptor beta chains given below trace back to one sample, sequenced in a study of Graves' ophthalmopathy and Graves' hyperthyroidism. CDR3 regions of TCR beta were amplified from RNA transcripts. Investigators did first-round RT-PCR with HTBI primers, then second-round multiplex PCR. TCRdb passed the multiplex PCR reads through MiXCR, listing each CDR3 protein once. The table shows some 350,000 distinct CDR3 sequences, with 17% occurring only once. Sequencing was carried out using peripheral blood. These TCRs come from an adult woman with stable Graves' hyperthyroidism.

This clonotype was seen ten or more times. The chain employs TRBV5-5 and TRBJ1-1; a possible D gene is TRBD1 (6 bases). Germline CDR1 is SGHKS and CDR2 is YYEKEE (reference sequence). There are 14 residues in the CDR3. V gave up 3 bases and J gave up 0 bases, with 9 bases separating them. In nucleotides, the CDR3 is TGTGCCAGCAGCTCCTACAGGGTGAACACTGAAGCTTTCTTT. Its protein product is CASSSYRVNTEAFF. The entire variable domain, with the rest obtained from reference TRBV5-5 and TRBJ1-1, is as follows: DAGVTQSPTHLIKTRGQQVTLRCSPISGHKSVSWYQQVLGQGPQFIFQYYEKEERGRGNFPDRFSARQFPNYSSELNVNALLLGDSALYLCASSSYRVNTEAFFGQGTRLTVV.

This clonotype was seen many times. The chain has TRBV25-1 and TRBJ2-7; D is unresolved. Germline values: CDR1 MGHDK, CDR2 SYGVNS. There are 13 residues in the CDR3. The V end was cut by 1 base, the J end by 4 bases, with 8 bases between. The CDR3 reads CASSELEFYEQYF. In nucleotides, the CDR3 is TGTGCCAGCAGTGAATTAGAGTTTTACGAGCAGTACTTC.

This clonotype was detected many times. The V call is TRBV10-3, the J call TRBJ2-7; 14 bases are a match to TRBD2. The CDR3 contains 15 residues. V lost 6 bases to trimming and J lost 0 bases; unmatched junction nucleotides: 1. The germline gives CDR1 ENHRY, CDR2 SYGVKD. CDR3 DNA sequence: TGTGCCATCAGGGGGACTAGCGGGAGCTCCTACGAGCAGTACTTC. Protein: CAIRGTSGSSYEQYF.

V gene TRBV15 combines with J gene TRBJ2-7; D remains unclear. The CDR3 contains 13 residues. Trimming shortened V by 5 bases and J by 1 base, and 9 bases separated the two germline ends. Germline CDR1 LNHNV, CDR2 YYDKDF (reference sequence). The chain's CDR3 is CATSPFRSYEQYF. CDR3 nucleotide sequence: TGTGCCACCAGCCCCTTCCGTTCCTACGAGCAGTACTTC. Using reference TRBV15 and TRBJ2-7 for the parts outside the CDR3, the full variable domain is DAMVIQNPRYQVTQFGKPVTLSCSQTLNHNVMYWYQQKSSQAPKLLFHYYDKDFNNEADTPDNFQSRRPNTSFCFLDIRSPGLGDTAMYLCATSPFRSYEQYFGPGTRLTVT.